This entry lists 5 T cell receptor beta chains sequenced from one sample in a study of human T cells and chemical hapten exposure. TCRdb recomputed calls from the RACE reads with MiXCR, one row per CDR3 protein. The sample lists approximately 260,000 distinct CDR3 sequences; more than 6.5% were seen once. Time point described: pre-sensitization, week 0. Indicated treatment: therapeutic diphenylcyclopropenone sensitization with weekly scalp DPC. This sample comprised whole blood, obtained in connection with sensitization to the hapten diphenylcyclopropenone (DPC). The receptors derive from a woman between 40 and 55 years old with alopecia areata. Some clones in this sample may be carry-over from other donors' samples.

The rearrangement uses TRBV29-1 and TRBJ2-1, with D possibly matching TRBD2 (6 bases). V dropped 7 bases and J dropped 9 bases, with 22 bases sitting between them. CDR1 SQVTM and CDR2 ANQGSEA come from the germline V gene. CDR3 length: 14 residues. The CDR3 loop reads CSGSNGEAYVEQFF. CDR3 bases: TGCAGCGGATCGAACGGGGAGGCCTACGTTGAGCAGTTCTTC.

This clonotype appeared many times. The J gene is TRBJ2-7, the V gene TRBV2; D might be TRBD2 (6 bases). This CDR3 is built from 11 residues. V lost 6 bases, J lost 4 bases, and 7 bases lay in between. Germline CDR1 reads SNHLY; CDR2 reads FYNNEI. The CDR3 bases are TGTGCCAGCAGCGGAGGGTACGAGCAGTACTTC. Its protein is CASSGGYEQYF.

This clonotype was detected only once. The chain couples TRBV6-2 or TRBV6-3 to TRBJ2-2, with D uncertain. The CDR3 covers 13 residues. Germline V gene lookup returns CDR1 MNHEY and CDR2 SVGEGT. Deletions cut 0 bases from V and 3 bases from J, with 2 bases between. CDR3 amino acids: CASSYSHTGELFF. DNA for the CDR3: TGTGCCAGCAGTTACTCCCACACCGGGGAGCTGTTTTTT.

This clonotype was counted a few times. V and J are TRBV20-1 and TRBJ2-3, with 7 nucleotides matching TRBD2. V trimming: 2 bases; J trimming: 2 bases; junction bases outside the gene matches: 4. Per germline, CDR1 DFQATT and CDR2 SNEGSKA (reference sequence). The CDR3 has 14 residues. The CDR3 here is CSARLAATTDTQYF. DNA for the CDR3: TGCAGTGCTAGACTAGCGGCCACCACAGATACGCAGTATTTT.

CDR3 residues: CASSPGLAGDGDTQYF. The CDR3 DNA reads TGTGCCAGCAGCCCGGGACTAGCGGGAGACGGAGATACGCAGTATTTT. The rearrangement joins TRBV28 to TRBJ2-3; 14 bases align to TRBD2. Losses at the gene ends were 6 bases for V and 5 bases for J; bases not matched to a gene: 7. CDR1 MDHEN and CDR2 SYDVKM come from the germline V gene. This CDR3 is built from 16 residues.